Listed here are 16 T cell receptor beta chains from one sample, sequenced in a study of regulatory T cells in long-lasting Graves disease. Through Arm-PCR of CDR3 regions and iRepertoire HTBI primers, TCR beta libraries were built. TCRdb used MiXCR to reprocess the multiplex PCR reads, holding one entry per CDR3 protein. The data contain about 220,000 distinct CDR3 sequences, roughly 18% of them singletons. Time point here: newly diagnosed GD, antithyroid drugs for less than 3 months. Extracted PBMC RNA gave rise to the TCR library. The sample also formed part of further work on T cells in Graves' hyperthyroidism and ophthalmopathy.

The sample in question was peripheral blood mononuclear cells (PBMCs), obtained at new diagnosis, from a patient treated with antithyroid drugs. The origin of the receptors is a woman aged 30 to 39 with Graves disease.

Notes on this clonotype: One base away lies a much larger clone, so this may be a sequencing read error. This chain links TRBV4-2 with TRBJ1-6; weak D call: TRBD1 (5 bases). CDR3 length: 14 amino acids. Germline V gene lookup returns CDR1 LGHNA and CDR2 YNFKEQ. The CDR3 is CVSSQEGEISPLHF. Here the CDR3 DNA reads TGTGTCAGCAGCCAAGAAGGGGAGATTTCACCCCTCCACTTT.

This clonotype was observed many times. The chain is built from TRBV19 and TRBJ1-6; D perhaps matches TRBD1 (5 bases). V gave up 9 bases and J gave up 9 bases, with 24 bases separating them. This CDR3 is 16 amino acids long. Germline V gene lookup returns CDR1 LNHDA and CDR2 SQIVND (reference sequence). The CDR3 spells CASSPGTDSWGSPLHF. CDR3 sequence (DNA): TGTGCCAGCTCACCAGGGACCGACTCTTGGGGTTCACCCCTCCACTTT.

The chain recombines TRBV28 with TRBJ1-1; D perhaps matches TRBD1 (5 bases). With 6 bases removed from V and 1 base from J, the gap between germline ends came to 12 bases. Germline CDR1 reads MDHEN; CDR2 reads SYDVKM. The CDR3 spans 14 residues. The CDR3 here is CASRAGTWNTEAFF. The CDR3 region has the DNA TGTGCCAGCAGGGCCGGGACTTGGAACACTGAAGCTTTCTTT.

This clonotype appeared many times. The rearrangement uses TRBV2 and TRBJ2-2, with D possibly matching TRBD1 (5 bases). Trimming cost V 3 bases and J 1 base, with 9 bases left between them. The CDR3 sequence is 15 residues long. Germline-derived CDR1 and CDR2 are SNHLY and FYNNEI. The CDR3 region is CASSDQGLNTGELFF. The CDR3 bases are TGTGCCAGCAGTGATCAGGGATTGAACACCGGGGAGCTGTTTTTT.

This clonotype was found many times. The V call is TRBV30, the J call TRBJ1-1; D unclear. V was trimmed by 4 bases and J by 2 bases, leaving 11 bases between them. Germline V gene sequence: CDR1 GTSNPN, CDR2 SVGIG (reference sequence). This CDR3 region has 13 residues. CDR3 sequence: CAWKRDSNTEAFF. In DNA form, the CDR3 reads TGTGCCTGGAAGAGAGATTCAAACACTGAAGCTTTCTTT.

The chain joins TRBV27 to TRBJ2-5; D remains ambiguous. The germline V gene has CDR1 MNHEY and CDR2 SMNVEV (reference sequence). The CDR3 covers 14 residues. With 6 bases removed from V and 1 base from J, the gap between germline ends came to 12 bases. The CDR3 is CASRSLGSQETQYF. The CDR3 nucleotides are TGTGCCAGCAGGAGCTTGGGGTCCCAAGAGACCCAGTACTTC.

This rearrangement joins TRBV11-3 to TRBJ2-5; D uncertain. V was shortened by 5 bases and J by 2 bases, with 15 bases between the two germline ends. The CDR3 extends over 15 amino acids. Germline CDR1 SGHNT, CDR2 YENEEA. The CDR3, as DNA: TGTGCCAGCAGCCACCAAGGACCCCGACAAGAGACCCAGTACTTC. This translates into CASSHQGPRQETQYF.

The table lists this clonotype with a count of one. A far larger clone is one nucleotide away, so this likely arose from a read error. The CDR3 nucleotides are TGTGCCAGCAGCTTGACAGGGGCCTCCGGCTACACCTTC. Its translation is CASSLTGASGYTF. The genes are TRBV28 and TRBJ1-2, with 8 positions matching TRBD1. Germline loops: CDR1 MDHEN, CDR2 SYDVKM. Unmatched junction bases numbered 8, after V lost 6 bases and J lost 8 bases. The CDR3 runs to 13 residues.

This clonotype was counted between two and nine times. A read error may explain this, as a much larger clone is one base away. The chain couples TRBV30 to TRBJ1-2, with no clear D. This CDR3 has 13 amino acids. V was clipped by 3 bases and J by 3 bases, with 11 bases between them. The germline V gene encodes CDR1 GTSNPN and CDR2 SVGIG (reference sequence). The CDR3 DNA reads TGTGCCTGGAGAATAAGAGCTGACTATGGCTACACCTTC. It is translated as CAWRIRADYGYTF.

Many counts were recorded for this clonotype. V usage is TRBV7-9 and J usage is TRBJ1-2; the D is unclear. CDR1 is SEHNR, CDR2 FQNEAQ, per germline (reference sequence). V was pared by 3 bases and J by 2 bases, with 7 bases between. The length of the CDR3 is 13 residues. DNA for the CDR3: TGTGCCAGCAGCTTTCTGACGAACTATGGCTACACCTTC. This encodes CASSFLTNYGYTF.

In the case of this clonotype: A read error is possible here, since a much larger clone lies one base away. The CDR3 ends on some other residue instead of the conserved phenylalanine or tryptophan, so this is likely a read error. The chain employs TRBV7-3 and TRBJ2-1; no reliable D call. Deletions cut 3 bases from V and 8 bases from J, with 17 bases between. This CDR3 is 15 amino acids long. CDR1 is SGHTA, CDR2 FQGTGA, per germline. The DNA for the CDR3 is TGTGCCAGCAGCTTCGACCAAGGCTATTCCCATGAGCAGTTCTAC. Translation gives CASSFDQGYSHEQFY.

This clonotype showed up many times. CDR3 DNA sequence: TGCAGTGCTAGAGTCCCCGGACGGCAAGAGACCCAGTACTTC. Its translation: CSARVPGRQETQYF. The chain links TRBV20-1 to TRBJ2-5; D is ambiguous. Germline lookup yields CDR1 DFQATT and CDR2 SNEGSKA (reference sequence). CDR3 size: 14 residues. Trimming removed 1 base from V and 2 bases from J, with 11 bases in between.

The chain uses TRBV15 and TRBJ1-5; D unclear. CDR3 length: 15 amino acids. Germline CDR1 LNHNV, CDR2 YYDKDF (reference sequence). The V end was cut by 0 bases, the J end by 5 bases, with 11 bases between. The CDR3 reads CATSRDIEGHQPQHF. CDR3 DNA: TGTGCCACCAGCAGAGATATTGAAGGACATCAGCCCCAGCATTTT.

This clonotype was picked up many times. The chain has TRBV11-1 and TRBJ2-7, with unresolved D. The ends were cut back, 0 bases at V and 3 bases at J, with 9 bases in the middle. This CDR3 region has 14 residues. Germline CDR1 and CDR2: SGHAT and FQDESV (reference sequence). In DNA, the CDR3 is TGTGCCAGCAGCTTAGCGAGTGTCGGCTACGAGCAGTACTTC. Translating it yields CASSLASVGYEQYF.

In this sample, this clonotype turned up many times. This chain uses TRBV11-2 with TRBJ1-4, with no clear D. The ends were cut back, 1 base at V and 6 bases at J, with 3 bases in the middle. Germline CDR1 SGHAT, CDR2 FQNNGV. This CDR3 has 12 residues. Here the CDR3 DNA reads TGTGCCAGCAGCTTAGGGGATGAAAAACTGTTTTTT. It yields the protein CASSLGDEKLFF.

This clonotype was seen repeatedly, ten times or more. The chain couples TRBV5-1 to TRBJ1-1; 8 positions match TRBD1. Germline assignment: CDR1 SGHRS and CDR2 YFSETQ. Trimming cost V 4 bases and J 3 bases; bases outside gene matches: 2. The CDR3 extends over 13 amino acids. The CDR3 region is CASSTTGDTEAFF. In DNA form, the CDR3 reads TGCGCCAGCAGCACGACAGGGGACACTGAAGCTTTCTTT.